This TCR beta chain stems from a study of blood T cell repertoires in COVID-19. The wider study: The United States, Italy and Spain provided the acute and convalescent COVID-19 samples. T cells, B-cell-depleted T cells, or PBMCs supplied cDNA or gDNA.

Trimming removed 10 bases from V and 6 bases from J; junction bases left unmatched: 13. This CDR3 has 15 amino acids. The V gene's germline CDR1 is MNHEY and CDR2 SVGAGI. Authors' data handling: How many nucleated cells were present was estimated from reference gene primer amplification. Repertoires were generated with immunoSEQ multiplex PCR, while TCRdb's copy carries only in-frame clones and drops some. For V, J and clone size, that table is used; D and trimming come from the DNA. This sample has some 70,000 clones, with 79% found just once. V and J are TRBV6-5 and TRBJ1-5; 9 nucleotides agree with TRBD1. The TCR originated in a woman aged 55-69 years with acute or convalescent COVID-19. What was sequenced was peripheral blood. The DNA for the CDR3 is TGTGCCACCTCGGGTGGGGGACAGGGAGGTCAGCCCCAGCATTTT. Translated, it gives CATSGGGQGGQPQHF.